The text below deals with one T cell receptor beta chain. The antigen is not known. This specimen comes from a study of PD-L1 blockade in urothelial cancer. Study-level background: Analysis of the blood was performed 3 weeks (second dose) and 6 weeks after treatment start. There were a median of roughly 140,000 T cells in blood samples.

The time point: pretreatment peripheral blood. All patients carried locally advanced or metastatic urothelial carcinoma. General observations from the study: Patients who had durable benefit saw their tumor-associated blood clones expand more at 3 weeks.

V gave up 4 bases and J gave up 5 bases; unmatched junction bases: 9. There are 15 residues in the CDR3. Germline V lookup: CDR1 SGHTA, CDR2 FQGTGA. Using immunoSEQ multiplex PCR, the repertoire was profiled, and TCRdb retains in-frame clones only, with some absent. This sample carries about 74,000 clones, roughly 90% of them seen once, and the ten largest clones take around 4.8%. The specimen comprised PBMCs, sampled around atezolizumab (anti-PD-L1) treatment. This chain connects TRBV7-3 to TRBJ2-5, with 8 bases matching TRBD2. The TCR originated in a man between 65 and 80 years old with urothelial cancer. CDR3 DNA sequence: TGTGCCAGCAGCTCATACTCAGCGGGGGTGGAGACCCAGTACTTC. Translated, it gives CASSSYSAGVETQYF.